These T cell receptor beta chains were read from a single sample in a study of cytomegalovirus exposure and HLA in healthy donors. Produced via immunoSEQ multiplex PCR; TCRdb's table is partial and in-frame only. The profile shows around 70,000 clones, 94% of them singletons. The specimen sequenced was PBMCs. Source of these receptors: a man younger than 30 in good health and CMV-seropositive. Each CDR3 is given with its conserved first and last residue. The D gene is left open where the match is weak. The size field is filled for only some rows; it gives once, few, many or a size class.

v_call	j_call	clone_size	d_call	cdr3_nt	cdr3_aa
TRBV7-9	TRBJ2-7	NA	NA	TGTGCCAGCAGCGCGGACAGCCAAGAGGGCTTC	CASSADSQEGF
TRBV9	TRBJ2-2	NA	NA	TGTGCCAGCAGCGTCTGGCTAGCCGGGGAGCTGTTTTTT	CASSVWLAGELFF
TRBV9	TRBJ1-3	NA	TRBD1	TGTGCCAGCAGCGATGGGACAGGGCTTGGAAACACCATATATTTT	CASSDGTGLGNTIYF
TRBV7-9	TRBJ1-5	NA	NA	TGTGCCAGCAGCTTAGCAGGCAGCCAGGGAAATCAGCCCCAGCATTTT	CASSLAGSQGNQPQHF
TRBV28	TRBJ1-5	NA	NA	TGTGCCAGCAGTTCACCGGGACACTTCTTTCAGCCCCAGCATTTT	CASSSPGHFFQPQHF
TRBV19	TRBJ1-1	NA	TRBD1	TGTGCCAGCGACAGGGGTTTTGAAGCTTTCTTT	CASDRGFEAFF
TRBV12-5	TRBJ1-1	NA	TRBD1	TGTGCTAGTGGTTCCCTTTCACGACAGGGTTGGTGGAACACTGAAGCTTTCTTT	CASGSLSRQGWWNTEAFF
TRBV7-2	TRBJ1-5	once	NA	TGTGCCAGCAGCCCGGGCGGGGGAAGTCAGCCCCAGCATTTT	CASSPGGGSQPQHF
TRBV28	TRBJ2-3	NA	TRBD2	TGTGCCAGCAGTTTATCCGGGACTAGTGTCGAGTATTTT	CASSLSGTSVEYF
TRBV5-1	TRBJ2-7	NA	TRBD1	TGCGCCAGCAGCTATTCCGGGACAGGGGCCTACGAGCAGTACTTC	CASSYSGTGAYEQYF
TRBV5-1	TRBJ2-7	once	NA	TGCGCCAGCAGCTTGACCAGGGTGGGCTACGAGCAGTACTTC	CASSLTRVGYEQYF
TRBV7-2	TRBJ2-2	NA	NA	TGTGCCAGCAGATTAAACAGGGTTACCGGGGAGCTGTTTTTT	CASRLNRVTGELFF
TRBV5-4	TRBJ2-5	NA	TRBD2	TGTGCCAGCAGCCCGAATATAGCGGGGGTATTGTCGGAGACCCAGTACTTC	CASSPNIAGVLSETQYF
TRBV28	TRBJ2-1	NA	TRBD2	TGTGCCAGCAGTTCCGGCGGGAGCGATTACTACAATGAGCAGTTCTTC	CASSSGGSDYYNEQFF
TRBV6-6	TRBJ2-7	NA	NA	TGTGCCAGCAGTTACTCGAGAGGGAACTACGAGCAGTACTTC	CASSYSRGNYEQYF
TRBV5-1	TRBJ2-1	NA	TRBD2	TGCGCCAGCAGCTTGGGCTCGACTAGCGGGAATGAGCAGTTCTTC	CASSLGSTSGNEQFF
TRBV5-1	TRBJ2-1	NA	TRBD1	TGCGCCAGCAGCACACCGGGACAGCACAATGAGCAGTTCTTC	CASSTPGQHNEQFF
TRBV6-5	TRBJ2-1	once	NA	TGTGCCAGCAGTCCCTCTACTGGACTATCCAATGAGCAGTTCTTC	CASSPSTGLSNEQFF
TRBV7-9	TRBJ2-1	once	TRBD2	TGTGCCAGCAGCGACGGACTAGCGGCACCCAATGAGCAGTTCTTC	CASSDGLAAPNEQFF
TRBV13	TRBJ2-1	once	NA	TGTGCCAGCGCTACAGGGAATGAGCAGTTCTTC	CASATGNEQFF
TRBV27	TRBJ2-7	NA	TRBD2	TGTGCCAGTAGGGTACTAGCGGGAGGGCGGGGCGAGCAGTACTTC	CASRVLAGGRGEQYF
TRBV9	TRBJ2-7	NA	NA	TGTGCCAGCAGCGTCAGTCCAGGGGCGAGAGGCGAGCAGTACTTC	CASSVSPGARGEQYF
TRBV7-6	TRBJ2-3	once	TRBD2	TGTGCCAGCAGCCCCGGGACTAGCGGGATCACAGATACGCAGTATTTT	CASSPGTSGITDTQYF
TRBV5-1	TRBJ2-7	NA	TRBD2	TGCGCCAGCAGCGGGACTAGCATCCACGAGCAGTACTTC	CASSGTSIHEQYF
TRBV28	TRBJ2-7	NA	TRBD1	TGTGCCAACAGTTTACAGGGGGCCCCCTACGAGCAGTACTTC	CANSLQGAPYEQYF
TRBV18	TRBJ2-7	NA	NA	TGTGCCAGCTCCCGCGGGGACCACGAGCAGTACTTC	CASSRGDHEQYF
TRBV19	TRBJ1-5	NA	NA	TGTGCCAGTAGTCCCCCGGGGACAAATCAGCCCCAGCATTTT	CASSPPGTNQPQHF
TRBV6-1	TRBJ1-1	NA	NA	TGTGCTTTAGGGGGACCGCGAGCCGGCCCTGAAGCTTTCTTT	CALGGPRAGPEAFF
TRBV4-1	TRBJ2-7	NA	NA	TGCGCCAGCAGCCAAAAAATCGAGTACGAGCAGTACTTC	CASSQKIEYEQYF
TRBV5-1	TRBJ1-1	NA	NA	TGCGCCAGCAGCACAGGTCTGAACACTGAAGCTTTCTTT	CASSTGLNTEAFF
TRBV18	TRBJ2-7	NA	TRBD1	TGTGCCAGCTCACCTCAGGGGGCTGCCTACGAGCAGTACTTC	CASSPQGAAYEQYF
TRBV28	TRBJ1-5	NA	TRBD1	TGTGCCAGCAGTCCCCTAACGGGACAGGGGGGATATAGCAATCAGCCCCAACATTTT	CASSPLTGQGGYSNQPQHF
TRBV11-2	TRBJ2-3	NA	NA	TGTGCCAGCAGCTCGGCGGGACCTCGGAAAACAGATACGCAGTATTTT	CASSSAGPRKTDTQYF
TRBV11-1	TRBJ2-7	NA	TRBD1	TGTGCCAGCAGCTTACAGGGGGCGGGTGAGCAGTACTTC	CASSLQGAGEQYF
TRBV7-9	TRBJ2-1	NA	NA	TGTGCCAGCAGCACACAGGGAAATGAGCAGTTCTTC	CASSTQGNEQFF
TRBV6-5	TRBJ2-7	NA	TRBD2	TGTGCCAGCAGTTCCTTCACTAGCGTCCACGAGCAGTACTTC	CASSSFTSVHEQYF
TRBV10-3	TRBJ2-5	NA	NA	TGTGCCATCAGTGCGGTCGAGCAAGAGACCCAGTACTTC	CAISAVEQETQYF
TRBV19	TRBJ2-6	NA	NA	TGTGCCAGTAGTATTACAGCCTCTGGGGCCAACGTCCTGACTTTC	CASSITASGANVLTF